The source of this T cell receptor (beta chain) is a study of CD8 T cells in ankylosing spondylitis. Study results and caveats: Reported data indicate significant enrichment of disease-linked clones within matched ankylosing spondylitis synovial fluid. What appeared characteristic of ankylosing spondylitis blood was a TCR beta motif of fewer than ten highly homologous variants.

It was by quantitative 5'-RACE with molecular barcodes that TCR beta libraries were made. One entry per CDR3 protein, called by TCRdb with MiXCR from the 5' RACE reads. The sample contains some 840,000 distinct CDR3 sequences, roughly 12% of which appear only once. This clonotype was found a few times. Its matching antigen is unknown. Trimming cost V 6 bases and J 2 bases; bases outside gene matches: 10. The CDR3 has 15 amino acids. Germline V gene sequence: CDR1 DFQATT, CDR2 SNEGSKA (reference sequence). Sequencing input: blood, either unsorted or a sorted T cell fraction (not recorded which). The sequence was obtained from a male donor with ankylosing spondylitis. This sequence joins TRBV20-1 and TRBJ2-1, with 7 bases fitting TRBD2. In DNA form, the CDR3 reads TGCAGTGCCATAAACAGGCGGGAGACCTACAATGAGCAGTTCTTC. Its translation is CSAINRRETYNEQFF.